These T cell receptor beta chains were read from a single sample in a study of CD8 T cells in Susac syndrome. TCRdb reanalysed the immunoSEQ multiplex PCR reads using MiXCR and keeps one entry per CDR3 protein. Seen here are 140,000 or so distinct CDR3 sequences, 94% observed once, and the top ten hold 0.075% to 0.09%. Sequenced sample: CD4+ T cells from PBMCs. The receptors were sampled from a human donor in good health. Each CDR3 is given with its conserved first and last residue. D genes are given only for firm matches. Some rows have no size entry. The others give once, few or many, or a class for an expanded clone.

D gene	V gene	J gene	clone size	CDR3 DNA	CDR3 protein
NA	TRBV9	TRBJ2-7	NA	TGTGCCAGCAGCGTAACAGGTGGGTCCGAGCAGTACTTC	CASSVTGGSEQYF
NA	TRBV6-6	TRBJ1-2	NA	TGTGCCAGCAGTTACGGCCGCCGTTATAACTATGGCTACACCTTC	CASSYGRRYNYGYTF
NA	TRBV2	TRBJ2-3	NA	TGTGCCAGCGCGGCAGATACGCAGTATTTT	CASAADTQYF
NA	TRBV14	TRBJ2-7	once	TGTGCCAGCAGCCTGAGGCTAGCGCCTATCTACGAGCAGTACTTC	CASSLRLAPIYEQYF
TRBD2	TRBV12-3/TRBV12-4	TRBJ2-7	NA	TGTGCCAGCAGCCCGGGACTAGCGGTAAGCTACGAGCAGTACTTC	CASSPGLAVSYEQYF
NA	TRBV5-1	TRBJ2-7	NA	TGCGCCAGCAGCTTTTCAGGCGAGAACCCTTTTCACGAGCAGTACTTC	CASSFSGENPFHEQYF
TRBD1	TRBV19	TRBJ1-5	NA	TGTGCCACCTTAAGGGGACAGGGACTCCAACAGCCCCAGCATTTT	CATLRGQGLQQPQHF
NA	TRBV27	TRBJ2-7	NA	TGTGCCAGCAGTTTAACACCGACACGAACCTACGAGCAGTACTTC	CASSLTPTRTYEQYF
TRBD2	TRBV5-4	TRBJ2-5	NA	TGTGCCAGCAGCTTGGGGGGACTAGCGAGTACGTACCAAGAGACCCAGTACTTC	CASSLGGLASTYQETQYF
NA	TRBV2	TRBJ1-2	once	TGTGCCAGCAGATCCCTACAGGAATACTATGGCTACACCTTC	CASRSLQEYYGYTF
NA	TRBV10-3	TRBJ2-5	NA	TGTGCCATCAGTGAGACGGAGCAAGAGACCCAGTACTTC	CAISETEQETQYF
NA	TRBV2	TRBJ1-1	few	TGTGCCAGCTCTTGGGGCGGGGACACTGAAGCTTTCTTT	CASSWGGDTEAFF
TRBD1	TRBV5-1	TRBJ2-2	NA	TGCGCCAGCAGCCTCGGGACAGGGGCTGATATGGGGGAGCTGTTTTTT	CASSLGTGADMGELFF
TRBD1	TRBV6-1	TRBJ1-2	NA	TGTGCCAGCAGTGAGACAGGGTCCAATGGCTACACCTTC	CASSETGSNGYTF
NA	TRBV7-9	TRBJ2-2	NA	TGTGCCAGCAGCTCCAGGGCGGGCGCCGGGGAGCTGTTTTTT	CASSSRAGAGELFF
TRBD2	TRBV6-2/TRBV6-3	TRBJ2-7	NA	TGTGCCAGCAGTTACTCAACGGACGGCGGGGGCGAGCAGTACTTC	CASSYSTDGGGEQYF
NA	TRBV29-1	TRBJ2-2	NA	TGCAGCGTTGAAGCCCCGGTCGGTCCGAACACCGGGGAGCTGTTTTTT	CSVEAPVGPNTGELFF
NA	TRBV11-2	TRBJ1-1	few	TGTGCCAGCAGCTCGGACCTGAACACTGAAGCTTTCTTT	CASSSDLNTEAFF
NA	TRBV2	TRBJ2-2	NA	TGTGCCAGCAGTGAAATTCGACTGAGTCTGTTGGGGACCGGGGAGCTGTTTTTT	CASSEIRLSLLGTGELFF
NA	TRBV3-1	TRBJ1-2	NA	TGTGCCAGCAGCCAAGGTATCAGGGTCTATGGCTACACCTTC	CASSQGIRVYGYTF
NA	TRBV7-2	TRBJ2-2	once	TGTGCCAGCAGCCCAGCCCCTCTTGACACCGGGGAGCTGTTTTTT	CASSPAPLDTGELFF
TRBD2	TRBV20-1	TRBJ2-4	NA	TGCAGTCCCCTGGGACTAGCGGGAGGGAAAGCCAAAAACATTCAGTACTTC	CSPLGLAGGKAKNIQYF
NA	TRBV6-2/TRBV6-3	TRBJ2-7	NA	TGTGCCAGCACCCTGGCGGGGATTCACTACGAGCAGTACTTC	CASTLAGIHYEQYF
TRBD2	TRBV20-1	TRBJ2-1	NA	TGCAGTGCTAGAGCGGGGGCGCTAGCGGGTTATGAGCAGTTCTTC	CSARAGALAGYEQFF
NA	TRBV25-1	TRBJ2-7	NA	TGTGCCAGCAGGGACCGATTGACCTACGAGCAGTACTTC	CASRDRLTYEQYF
NA	TRBV20-1	TRBJ2-7	NA	TGCAGTGCTAGTAAGGTCCACGAGCAGTACTTC	CSASKVHEQYF
TRBD2	TRBV15	TRBJ2-3	NA	TGTGCCACCAGCACCTTCAAACTAGCGGGGTTAGGTGATACGCAGTATTTT	CATSTFKLAGLGDTQYF
NA	TRBV18	TRBJ2-3	NA	TGTGCCAGCTCCCGCACCGGGTCCACGCAGTATTTT	CASSRTGSTQYF
TRBD2	TRBV7-2	TRBJ2-7	NA	TGTGCCAGCAGCTTAGGGACTAGTGTGGGCTACGAGCAGTACTTC	CASSLGTSVGYEQYF
NA	TRBV6-6	TRBJ1-1	NA	TGTGCCAGCAGTTACTCGACGTCAGACGAAGAAGCTTTCTTT	CASSYSTSDEEAFF
NA	TRBV5-1	TRBJ1-1	NA	TGCGCCAGCAGCTTGCATGGGGGCACTGAAGCTTTCTTT	CASSLHGGTEAFF
TRBD2	TRBV7-2	TRBJ2-1	NA	TGTGCCAGCAGCCGAGCAGCGGGAGGGATGAGCTCCTACAATGAGCAGTTCTTC	CASSRAAGGMSSYNEQFF
NA	TRBV28	TRBJ2-2	NA	TGTGCCAGCAGACAGGAGAGCACCGGGGAGCTGTTTTTT	CASRQESTGELFF
NA	TRBV28	TRBJ2-7	once	TGTGCCAGCATCGGGGGGGGGACAGGGCCCTCCTACGAGCAGTACTTC	CASIGGGTGPSYEQYF
TRBD1	TRBV2	TRBJ1-2	NA	TGTGCCAGCAGTGAAGATAGACAGGGAGCTAACTATGGCTACACCTTC	CASSEDRQGANYGYTF
TRBD1	TRBV19	TRBJ2-5	once	TGTGCCAGTTCCCGGGACAGGGGCTCCAGGTGGCGGGAGACCCAGTACTTC	CASSRDRGSRWRETQYF
NA	TRBV5-4	TRBJ2-7	NA	TGTGCCAGCAGCTTTACGGGGCGAGAGCAGTACTTC	CASSFTGREQYF
NA	TRBV30	TRBJ1-1	NA	TGTGCCTGGAGTGAGAGGGGGGGAGCTTTCTTT	CAWSERGGAFF
NA	TRBV27	TRBJ1-1	NA	TGTGCCAGCAGTTTCCAACAGGTTGGCACTGAAGCTTTCTTT	CASSFQQVGTEAFF
TRBD1	TRBV12-3/TRBV12-4	TRBJ2-1	NA	TGTGCCAGCAGTCCCTTGGGACAGGGTGTCAAGGAGCAGTTCTTC	CASSPLGQGVKEQFF